The 31 T cell receptor beta chains presented below share a single source sample, sequenced in a study of cytomegalovirus exposure and HLA in healthy donors. Use of 60 Vbeta and 13 Jbeta primers characterized the PCR. Sequencing was performed with immunoSEQ multiplex PCR; in TCRdb, only in-frame clones are kept and a portion is missing. The sample consists of approximately 70,000 clones, roughly four fifths of them appearing once. Sequencing was carried out using PBMCs. These receptor sequences come from a man aged 45 to 65 in good health and CMV-seronegative.

The V call is TRBV1, the J call TRBJ1-1. TRBV1 is tagged as a pseudogene. The CDR3 covers 16 residues. The CDR3 sequence: CTSSQGGFEENTEAFF. The CDR3 DNA reads TGCACCAGCAGCCAAGGAGGATTTGAAGAGAACACTGAAGCTTTCTTT.

The rearrangement uses TRBV5-8 and TRBJ1-6; no firm D call. The V and J ends lost 4 bases and 3 bases respectively, with 17 bases between them. The germline V gene has CDR1 SGHTS and CDR2 YDEGEE. The CDR3 runs 17 residues. This CDR3 is CASSTSTESYYNSPLHF. In DNA, the CDR3 is TGTGCCAGCAGCACGTCAACAGAATCCTACTATAATTCACCCCTCCACTTT.

This clone occurred once. The chain combines TRBV5-1 with TRBJ1-4; 9 bases match TRBD1. Germline trimming cut 7 bases from V and 6 bases from J; bases unmatched to any gene: 7. The CDR3 is 14 residues long. CDR1 and CDR2 (germline): SGHRS, YFSETQ. The CDR3 loop is CASGRDRADEKLFF. The CDR3 bases are TGCGCCAGCGGTCGGGACAGGGCTGATGAAAAACTGTTTTTT.

This sequence joins TRBV27 and TRBJ2-7, with TRBD1 matching over 9 bases. The germline V gene encodes CDR1 MNHEY and CDR2 SMNVEV (reference sequence). This CDR3 has 14 residues. V dropped 5 bases and J dropped 3; count of bases not matched to a gene: 5. The chain's CDR3 is CASSTSTGGYEQYF. The CDR3 DNA reads TGTGCCAGCAGTACCTCGACAGGGGGCTACGAGCAGTACTTC.

J is TRBJ2-3 and V is TRBV7-6, with a tentative D call TRBD2 (5 bases). Trimming cost V 1 base and J 1 base, with 15 bases left between them. There are 17 residues in the CDR3. The germline CDR1 and CDR2 sequences are SGHVS and FNYEAQ. The CDR3 region is CASSLVGPDGGTDTQYF. In nucleotides, the CDR3 is TGTGCCAGCAGCTTAGTGGGCCCGGACGGGGGCACAGATACGCAGTATTTT.

The chain is built from TRBV5-4 and TRBJ1-2; D gene uncertain. CDR1 and CDR2 (germline): SGHNT, YYREEE (reference sequence). V lost 4 bases and J 8 bases, leaving 15 bases between the germline ends. CDR3 length equals 13 residues. DNA for the CDR3: TGTGCCAGCAGCCTAAGATCTGTCTGGGGCTACACCTTC. Translation gives CASSLRSVWGYTF.

This sequence joins TRBV7-2 and TRBJ2-1, with a tentative D call TRBD2 (6 bases). V was shortened by 5 bases and J by 4 bases, with 21 bases between the two germline ends. The V gene's germline CDR1 is SGHTA and CDR2 FQGNSA. The length of the CDR3 is 17 residues. The CDR3 nucleotides read TGTGCCAGCAGCCGGGAGATCGTGTGGCGGGGATACAATGAGCAGTTCTTC. It translates to CASSREIVWRGYNEQFF.

V usage is TRBV7-9 and J usage is TRBJ2-5; D is unclear. Trimming pared 3 bases from V and 4 bases from J, leaving 12 bases between. In germline, CDR1 is SEHNR, CDR2 FQNEAQ (reference sequence). The CDR3 has 14 amino acids. DNA for the CDR3: TGTGCCAGCAGCTTCTTGAGCGTTCGAGAGACCCAGTACTTC. Encoded protein: CASSFLSVRETQYF.

This clone is a singleton in its sample. The V and J genes are TRBV7-8 and TRBJ2-1, with TRBD1 as a possible D gene (6 bases). This CDR3 region has 12 residues. From germline, CDR1 is SGHVS and CDR2 FQNEAQ. V gave up 6 bases and J gave up 7 bases, with 10 bases separating them. This CDR3 reads CASRQGGNEQFF. In DNA, the CDR3 is TGTGCCAGCAGACAAGGGGGTAATGAGCAGTTCTTC.

This clone was counted between two and nine times. CDR3 sequence: CASRPGLAGVNEQFF. CDR3 DNA sequence: TGTGCCAGCAGACCCGGACTAGCCGGCGTCAATGAGCAGTTCTTC. The chain links TRBV6-6 to TRBJ2-1; 8 positions agree with TRBD2. V dropped 6 bases and J dropped 6; count of bases not matched to a gene: 10. Per the germline V gene, CDR1 is MNHNY and CDR2 is SVGAGI (reference sequence). There are 15 residues in the CDR3.

This clone was counted between two and nine times. The rearrangement links TRBV30 to TRBJ1-1; TRBD1 aligns across 7 bases. Trimming took 5 bases from V and 3 from J; bases not matched to a gene: 12. The CDR3 consists of 15 residues. Per the germline V gene, CDR1 is GTSNPN and CDR2 is SVGIG (reference sequence). CDR3 DNA: TGTGCCTGGTTTTACAGGGGACGGACGTACACTGAAGCTTTCTTT. As protein: CAWFYRGRTYTEAFF.

This chain uses TRBV18 with TRBJ2-7, with 11 bases fitting TRBD1. This CDR3 spans 14 amino acids. Germline CDR1 is KGHSH and CDR2 is LQKENI. V lost 2 bases and J lost 5; bases outside the gene matches: 2. The CDR3 coding sequence is TGTGCCAGCTCACCAGGGACAGGGGGAAACGAGCAGTACTTC. Its protein is CASSPGTGGNEQYF.

The chain has TRBV6-6 and TRBJ2-1; 8 bases fit TRBD2. Unmatched junction bases numbered 4, after V lost 5 bases and J lost 10 bases. The CDR3 extends over 12 amino acids. The germline gives CDR1 MNHNY, CDR2 SVGAGI (reference sequence). DNA for the CDR3: TGTGCCAGCAGTCGGGAGGGGCGAGAGCAGTTCTTC. Translating it yields CASSREGREQFF.

CDR3 nucleotide sequence: TGTGCCAGCAGTGAATACAGGAACACCGGGGAGCTGTTTTTT. Protein product: CASSEYRNTGELFF. The chain joins TRBV6-1 to TRBJ2-2; no clear D gene. This CDR3 comprises 14 residues. V was shortened by 2 bases and J by 1 base, with 5 bases between the two germline ends. CDR1 and CDR2 from the germline V gene are MNHNS and SASEGT.

The genes are TRBV23-1 and TRBJ2-5; 11 nucleotides line up with TRBD2. TRBV23-1 is an ORF, and what it does is uncertain. V dropped 4 bases and J dropped 3; count of bases not matched to a gene: 22. The CDR3 sequence is 21 residues long. The CDR3: CASSPPLGTGKIAGGEETQYF. The CDR3 DNA follows: TGCGCCAGCAGTCCCCCTCTAGGGACAGGCAAAATAGCGGGAGGGGAAGAGACCCAGTACTTC.

The chain uses TRBV28 and TRBJ1-1, with D tentatively TRBD1 (5 bases). CDR1 and CDR2 (germline): MDHEN, SYDVKM. V was trimmed by 9 bases and J by 1 base, leaving 12 bases between them. This CDR3 spans 13 amino acids. CDR3 bases: TGTGCCAGTTTTGGACATTGGAACACTGAAGCTTTCTTT. Protein: CASFGHWNTEAFF.

This clone turned up a few times. This chain links TRBV30 with TRBJ2-7; possibly TRBD2 for D (6 bases). The CDR3 length is 14 residues. From germline, CDR1 is GTSNPN and CDR2 SVGIG (reference sequence). Trimming cost V 4 bases and J 0 bases, with 13 bases left between them. The CDR3 sequence: CAWNLPGVSYEQYF. The CDR3 nucleotides read TGTGCCTGGAACCTTCCGGGAGTCTCCTACGAGCAGTACTTC. The whole variable domain, remainder taken from reference TRBV30 and TRBJ2-7, is SQTIHQWPATLVQPVGSPLSLECTVEGTSNPNLYWYRQAAGRGLQLLFYSVGIGQISSEVPQNLSASRPQDRQFILSSKKLLLSDSGFYLCAWNLPGVSYEQYFGPGTRLTVT.

The chain joins TRBV19 to TRBJ2-5, with 7 nucleotides matching TRBD1. With V trimmed by 2 bases and J by 3 bases, 12 bases remained unmatched. The CDR3 runs to 17 residues. The germline V gene has CDR1 LNHDA and CDR2 SQIVND (reference sequence). This CDR3 reads CASSIYPDRARKETQYF. In DNA, the CDR3 is TGTGCCAGTAGTATATACCCCGACAGGGCCAGAAAAGAGACCCAGTACTTC.

The chain carries TRBV28 and TRBJ1-2; 8 bases agree with TRBD1. Per the germline V gene, CDR1 is MDHEN and CDR2 is SYDVKM. This CDR3 is 12 amino acids long. V lost 5 bases to trimming and J lost 7 bases; unmatched junction nucleotides: 3. The CDR3 sequence is CASSGQGRGYTF. CDR3 sequence (DNA): TGTGCCAGCAGTGGACAGGGCCGTGGCTACACCTTC.

This chain uses TRBV7-3 with TRBJ2-3, with D perhaps TRBD2 (5 bases). This CDR3 is built from 15 residues. Deletions cut 5 bases from V and 1 base from J, with 13 bases between. Germline-derived CDR1 and CDR2 are SGHTA and FQGTGA. CDR3 loop: CASSTERSRTDTQYF. The CDR3 region has the DNA TGTGCCAGCAGCACCGAGCGGAGCCGCACAGATACGCAGTATTTT.

The rearrangement joins TRBV28 to TRBJ2-3; TRBD1 is a possible D gene (6 bases). Trimming stripped 3 bases from V and 4 bases from J, with 23 bases between. This CDR3 has 18 residues. Per the germline V gene, CDR1 is MDHEN and CDR2 is SYDVKM. CDR3 amino acids: CASSLGTLGRWGPDTQYF. CDR3 DNA: TGTGCCAGCAGTTTGGGGACATTGGGGAGATGGGGCCCAGATACGCAGTATTTT.

This clone has just one count. The J gene is TRBJ1-4, the V gene TRBV5-6, with TRBD1 matching 7 bases. V was pared by 3 bases and J by 7 bases, with 6 bases of the junction left unmatched. This CDR3 region has 14 residues. Germline lookup yields CDR1 SGHDT and CDR2 YYEEEE. The CDR3 is CASSWDRYPEKLFF. The CDR3 region has the DNA TGTGCCAGCAGCTGGGACAGATACCCTGAAAAACTGTTTTTT.

The rearrangement links TRBV18 to TRBJ2-7; no definite D call. The V end was cut by 5 bases, the J end by 6 bases, with 14 bases between. This CDR3 is built from 13 residues. Germline CDR1 reads KGHSH; CDR2 reads LQKENI. CDR3 residues: CASSNGPRGEQYF. CDR3 in DNA: TGTGCCAGCTCAAACGGCCCGAGAGGCGAGCAGTACTTC.

The J gene is TRBJ1-1, the V gene TRBV29-1; 7 bases agree with TRBD1. The junction had 11 bases not matched to a gene; V was cut back by 7 bases and J by 3 bases. This CDR3 region has 14 residues. Germline CDR1 and CDR2: SQVTM and ANQGSEA. The DNA of the CDR3 is TGCAGCGCTTTTTCAGGGGGTAGTTACACTGAAGCTTTCTTT. It specifies CSAFSGGSYTEAFF. Supplemented by reference TRBV29-1 and TRBJ1-1, the full variable domain reads SAVISQKPSRDICQRGTSLTIQCQVDSQVTMMFWYRQQPGQSLTLIATANQGSEATYESGFVIDKFPISRPNLTFSTLTVSNMSPEDSSIYLCSAFSGGSYTEAFFGQGTRLTVV.

This clone has just a few counts. This chain joins TRBV6-5 and TRBJ2-5; weak D call: TRBD2 (6 bases). V was clipped by 5 bases and J by 6 bases, with 16 bases between them. Looked up from germline, CDR1 is MNHEY and CDR2 is SVGAGI. The CDR3 length is 14 residues. The CDR3 region is CASSLDGTGKTQYF. For the CDR3, the DNA is TGTGCCAGCAGTCTGGACGGGACTGGCAAGACCCAGTACTTC.

V and J are TRBV7-8 and TRBJ1-1; D may be TRBD1 (6 bases). Germline lookup yields CDR1 SGHVS and CDR2 FQNEAQ. CDR3 length: 16 residues. The germline V and J ends were trimmed by 5 bases and 2 bases, with 18 bases remaining between them. CDR3 sequence: CASSPRQANINTEAFF. CDR3 nucleotides: TGTGCCAGCAGCCCAAGACAGGCCAACATAAACACTGAAGCTTTCTTT. Full variable domain (remainder filled in from reference TRBV7-8 and TRBJ1-1): GAGVSQSPRYKVAKRGQDVALRCDPISGHVSLFWYQQALGQGPEFLTYFQNEAQLDKSGLPSDRFFAERPEGSVSTLKIQRTQQEDSAVYLCASSPRQANINTEAFFGQGTRLTVV.

This chain connects TRBV19 to TRBJ1-5; D unclear. V lost 1 base to trimming and J lost 4 bases, with 11 bases between them. There are 15 residues in the CDR3. Per germline, CDR1 LNHDA and CDR2 SQIVND (reference sequence). CDR3 sequence reads: CASSIVGEGNQPQHF. The CDR3 nucleotides read TGTGCCAGTAGTATAGTTGGGGAGGGTAATCAGCCCCAGCATTTT.

The CDR3 loop reads CASRGGGQAVGNTEAFF. CDR3 nucleotide sequence: TGTGCCAGCCGCGGAGGGGGACAGGCCGTGGGGAACACTGAAGCTTTCTTT. The gene calls are TRBV21-1 and TRBJ1-1; no DNA check was done on the table's D call, TRBD1. TRBV21-1 is classified as a pseudogene. CDR3 length: 17 residues.

This clone has just a few counts. This chain uses TRBV4-2 with TRBJ1-3, with D tentatively TRBD1 (5 bases). CDR1 is LGHNA and CDR2 is YNFKEQ in the germline V gene. The length of the CDR3 is 13 residues. Trimming took 1 base from V and 9 from J, leaving 10 bases between them. CDR3 amino acids: CASSQGGQVTIYF. The DNA for the CDR3 is TGTGCCAGCAGCCAAGGTGGACAAGTCACCATATATTTT.

V is TRBV7-6 and J is TRBJ2-7; 9 positions agree with TRBD2. The CDR3 runs 15 residues. V lost 1 base and J lost 6; bases outside the gene matches: 7. Germline CDR1 reads SGHVS; CDR2 reads FNYEAQ. The CDR3, as DNA: TGTGCCAGCAGCTTAGATAATAGCGGGAGAGGCGAGCAGTACTTC. Its protein product is CASSLDNSGRGEQYF.

The count of this clone is one. V and J are TRBV5-1 and TRBJ1-1; no definite D call. Germline lookup yields CDR1 SGHRS and CDR2 YFSETQ. Trimming removed 0 bases at V and 2 bases at J, with 11 bases between. The CDR3 is 15 residues long. In nucleotides, the CDR3 is TGCGCCAGCAGCTTGGCTCTCGCGGGAAACACTGAAGCTTTCTTT. It codes for CASSLALAGNTEAFF.